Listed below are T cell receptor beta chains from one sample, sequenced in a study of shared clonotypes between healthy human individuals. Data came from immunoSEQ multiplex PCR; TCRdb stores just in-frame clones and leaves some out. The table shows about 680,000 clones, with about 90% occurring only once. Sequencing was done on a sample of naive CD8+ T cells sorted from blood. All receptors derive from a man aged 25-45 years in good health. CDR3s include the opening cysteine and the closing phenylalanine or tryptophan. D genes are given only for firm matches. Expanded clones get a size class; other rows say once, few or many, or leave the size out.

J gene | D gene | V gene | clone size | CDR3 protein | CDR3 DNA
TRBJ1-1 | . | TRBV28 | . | CASSLLAAGVNTEAFF | TGTGCCAGCAGTTTACTTGCGGCAGGGGTGAACACTGAAGCTTTCTTT
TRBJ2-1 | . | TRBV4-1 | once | CASSPGGQSSYNEQFF | TGCGCCAGCAGCCCGGGGGGCCAGAGCTCCTACAATGAGCAGTTCTTC
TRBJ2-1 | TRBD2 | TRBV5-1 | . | CATSWGGSFDEQFF | TGCGCCACCTCCTGGGGCGGGAGTTTCGATGAGCAGTTCTTC
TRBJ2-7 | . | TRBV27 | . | CASSSGFIYEQYF | TGTGCCAGCAGTTCTGGGTTCATCTACGAGCAGTACTTC
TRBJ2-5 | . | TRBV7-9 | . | CASSPAGPEPQETQYF | TGTGCCAGCAGTCCCGCAGGACCAGAGCCACAAGAGACCCAGTACTTC
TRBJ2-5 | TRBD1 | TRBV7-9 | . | CASSFPGGFLGTQYF | TGTGCCAGCAGCTTCCCAGGGGGCTTTTTAGGGACCCAGTACTTC
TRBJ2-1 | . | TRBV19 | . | CASSSPWTSYNEQFF | TGTGCCAGTAGTTCCCCGTGGACCTCCTACAATGAGCAGTTCTTC
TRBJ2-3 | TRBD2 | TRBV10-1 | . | CASSETSGRASDTQYF | TGCGCCAGCAGTGAAACTAGCGGGAGGGCCTCAGATACGCAGTATTTT
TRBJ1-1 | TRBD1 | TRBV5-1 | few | CASSLANQGAMNTEAFF | TGCGCCAGCAGCTTGGCCAACCAGGGGGCCATGAACACTGAAGCTTTCTTT
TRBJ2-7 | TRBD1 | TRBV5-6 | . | CASSLGGQGFSYEQYF | TGTGCCAGCAGCTTGGGAGGACAGGGCTTCTCCTACGAGCAGTACTTC
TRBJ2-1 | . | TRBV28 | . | CASSLEGFGEQFF | TGTGCCAGCAGTTTGGAAGGGTTTGGTGAGCAGTTCTTC
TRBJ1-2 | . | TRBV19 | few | CASNEGTFYGYTF | TGTGCCAGTAACGAGGGGACATTCTATGGCTACACCTTC
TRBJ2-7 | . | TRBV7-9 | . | CASSLVGDSNYEQYF | TGTGCCAGCAGCTTAGTGGGTGACAGCAACTACGAGCAGTACTTC
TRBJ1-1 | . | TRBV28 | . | CASSFRMNTEAFF | TGTGCCAGCAGTTTCCGGATGAACACTGAAGCTTTCTTT
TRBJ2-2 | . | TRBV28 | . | CASMVSNTNTGELFF | TGTGCCAGCATGGTTTCGAACACGAACACCGGGGAGCTGTTTTTT
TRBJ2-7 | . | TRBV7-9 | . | CASSLQGPYEQYF | TGTGCCAGCAGTTTACAGGGCCCCTACGAGCAGTACTTC
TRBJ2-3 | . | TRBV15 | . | CATSRETGDSADTQYF | TGTGCCACCAGCAGAGAAACGGGAGATTCAGCAGATACGCAGTATTTT
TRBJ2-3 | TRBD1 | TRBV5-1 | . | CASSGGTGKSTDTQYF | TGCGCCAGCAGCGGGGGGACAGGTAAAAGCACAGATACGCAGTATTTT
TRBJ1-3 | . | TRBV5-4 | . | CASSRDTSGNTIYF | TGTGCCAGCAGCCGGGACACCTCTGGAAACACCATATATTTT
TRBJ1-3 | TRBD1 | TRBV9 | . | CASSAGQAGNTIYF | TGTGCCAGCAGCGCCGGACAGGCTGGAAACACCATATATTTT
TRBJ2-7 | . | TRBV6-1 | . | CDSVVRDYEQYF | TGTGACTCGGTTGTACGGGATTACGAGCAGTACTTC
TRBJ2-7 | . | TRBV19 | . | CASSLFGSSYEQYF | TGTGCCAGTAGTCTCTTCGGGAGTTCCTACGAGCAGTACTTC
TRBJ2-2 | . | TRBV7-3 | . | CASSFIPGELFF | TGTGCCAGCAGCTTTATCCCCGGGGAGCTGTTTTTT
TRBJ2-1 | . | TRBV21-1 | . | CASSKLSGDNYNEQFF | TGTGCCAGCAGCAAACTATCGGGAGATAACTACAATGAGCAGTTCTTC